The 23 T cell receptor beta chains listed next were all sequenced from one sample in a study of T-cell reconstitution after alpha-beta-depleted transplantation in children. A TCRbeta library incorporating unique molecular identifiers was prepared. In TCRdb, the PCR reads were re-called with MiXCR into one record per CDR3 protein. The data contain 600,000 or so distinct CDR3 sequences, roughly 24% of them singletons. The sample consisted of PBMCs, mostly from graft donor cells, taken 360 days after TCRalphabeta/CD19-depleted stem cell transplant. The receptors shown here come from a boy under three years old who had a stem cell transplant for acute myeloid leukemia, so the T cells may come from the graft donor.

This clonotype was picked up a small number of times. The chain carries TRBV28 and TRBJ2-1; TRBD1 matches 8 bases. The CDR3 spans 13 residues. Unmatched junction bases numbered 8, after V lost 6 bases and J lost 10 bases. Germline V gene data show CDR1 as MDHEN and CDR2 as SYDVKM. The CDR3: CASRLQGAGEQFF. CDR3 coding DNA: TGTGCCAGCAGGCTCCAGGGGGCCGGGGAGCAGTTCTTC.

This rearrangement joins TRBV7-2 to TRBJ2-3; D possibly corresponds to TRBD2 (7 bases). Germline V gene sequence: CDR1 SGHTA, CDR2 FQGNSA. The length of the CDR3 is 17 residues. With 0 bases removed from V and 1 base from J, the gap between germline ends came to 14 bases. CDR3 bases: TGTGCCAGCAGCTTAGCGGGGGGGCTCCCTCGCACAGATACGCAGTATTTT. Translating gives CASSLAGGLPRTDTQYF.

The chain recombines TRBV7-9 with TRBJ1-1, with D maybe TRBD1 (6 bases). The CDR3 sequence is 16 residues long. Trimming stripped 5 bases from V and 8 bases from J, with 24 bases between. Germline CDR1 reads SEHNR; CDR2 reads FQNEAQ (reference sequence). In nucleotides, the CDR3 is TGTGCCAGCAGCCCAGCTGGGAGGGGGTGGTCCGGGGAAGCTTTCTTT. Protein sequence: CASSPAGRGWSGEAFF.

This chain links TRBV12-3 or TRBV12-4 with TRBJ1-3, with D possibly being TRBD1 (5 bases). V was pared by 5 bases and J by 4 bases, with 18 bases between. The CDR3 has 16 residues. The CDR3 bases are TGTGCCAGCAGTCCCCGGGACTCCCTGAGGGGAAACACCATATATTTT. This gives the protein CASSPRDSLRGNTIYF.

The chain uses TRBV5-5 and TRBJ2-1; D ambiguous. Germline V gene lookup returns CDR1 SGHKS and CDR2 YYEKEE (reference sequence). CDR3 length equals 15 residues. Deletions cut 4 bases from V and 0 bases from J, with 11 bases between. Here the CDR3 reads CASSPDHSSYNEQFF. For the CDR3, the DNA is TGTGCCAGCAGCCCCGACCACAGCTCCTACAATGAGCAGTTCTTC. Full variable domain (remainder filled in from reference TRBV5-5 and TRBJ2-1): DAGVTQSPTHLIKTRGQQVTLRCSPISGHKSVSWYQQVLGQGPQFIFQYYEKEERGRGNFPDRFSARQFPNYSSELNVNALLLGDSALYLCASSPDHSSYNEQFFGPGTRLTVL.

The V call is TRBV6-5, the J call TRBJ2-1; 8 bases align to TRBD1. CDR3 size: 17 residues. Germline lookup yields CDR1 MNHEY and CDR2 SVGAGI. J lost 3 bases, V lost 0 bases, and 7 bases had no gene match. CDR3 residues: CASSYSRTGTDYNEQFF. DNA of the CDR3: TGTGCCAGCAGTTACTCGAGGACAGGGACCGACTACAATGAGCAGTTCTTC.

In DNA, the CDR3 is TGTGCCAGCACCGCGCCATCCCTTAGCGGGGCCACAGATACGCAGTATTTT. The encoded protein is CASTAPSLSGATDTQYF. The chain is built from TRBV6-2 or TRBV6-3 and TRBJ2-3; 8 bases fit TRBD2. Trimming cost V 7 bases and J 2 bases; bases outside gene matches: 14. Germline CDR1 reads MNHEY; CDR2 reads SVGEGT. The CDR3 is 17 amino acids.

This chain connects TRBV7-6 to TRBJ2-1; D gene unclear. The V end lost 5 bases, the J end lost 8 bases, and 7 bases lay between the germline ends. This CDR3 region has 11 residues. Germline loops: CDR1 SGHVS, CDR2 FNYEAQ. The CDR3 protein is CASSQEHEQFF. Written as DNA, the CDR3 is TGTGCCAGCAGCCAGGAGCATGAGCAGTTCTTC.

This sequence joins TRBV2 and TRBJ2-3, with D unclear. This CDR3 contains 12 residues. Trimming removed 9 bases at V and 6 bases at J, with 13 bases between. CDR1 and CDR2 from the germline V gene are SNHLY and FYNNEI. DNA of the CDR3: TGTGCCAGGGGCGAAATCTCGGATACGCAGTATTTT. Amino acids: CARGEISDTQYF. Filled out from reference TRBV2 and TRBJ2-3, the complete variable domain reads EPEVTQTPSHQVTQMGQEVILRCVPISNHLYFYWYRQILGQKVEFLVSFYNNEISEKSEIFDDQFSVERPDGSNFTLKIRSTKLEDSAMYFCARGEISDTQYFGPGTRLTVL.

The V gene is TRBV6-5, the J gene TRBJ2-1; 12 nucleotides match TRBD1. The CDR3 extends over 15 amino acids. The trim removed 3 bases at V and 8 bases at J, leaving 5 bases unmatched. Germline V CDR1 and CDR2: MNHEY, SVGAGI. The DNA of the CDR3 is TGTGCCAGCAGTTATATGGGACAGGGGGCATATGAGCAGTTCTTC. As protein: CASSYMGQGAYEQFF.

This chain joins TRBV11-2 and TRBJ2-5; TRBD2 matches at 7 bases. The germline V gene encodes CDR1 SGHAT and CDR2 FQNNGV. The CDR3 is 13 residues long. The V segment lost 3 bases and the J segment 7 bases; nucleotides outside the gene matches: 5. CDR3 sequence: CASSFRGEPTQYF. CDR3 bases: TGTGCCAGCAGCTTCCGGGGGGAGCCGACCCAGTACTTC. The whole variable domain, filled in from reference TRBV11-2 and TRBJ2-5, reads EAGVAQSPRYKIIEKRQSVAFWCNPISGHATLYWYQQILGQGPKLLIQFQNNGVVDDSQLPKDRFSAERLKGVDSTLKIQPAKLEDSAVYLCASSFRGEPTQYFGPGTRLLVL.

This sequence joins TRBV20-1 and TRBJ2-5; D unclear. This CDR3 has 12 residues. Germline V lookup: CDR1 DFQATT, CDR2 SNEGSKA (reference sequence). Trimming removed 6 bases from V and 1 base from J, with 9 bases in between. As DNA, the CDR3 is TGCAGTGCCGACGCAACCCAAGAGACCCAGTACTTC. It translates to CSADATQETQYF.

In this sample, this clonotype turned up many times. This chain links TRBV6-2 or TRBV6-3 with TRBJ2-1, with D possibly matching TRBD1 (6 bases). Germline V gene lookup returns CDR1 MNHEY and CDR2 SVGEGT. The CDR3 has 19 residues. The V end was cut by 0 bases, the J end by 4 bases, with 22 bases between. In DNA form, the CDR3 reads TGTGCCAGCAGTTACTCGAAAAAAGCCCAGGGGCCTTTTTACAATGAGCAGTTCTTC. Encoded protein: CASSYSKKAQGPFYNEQFF.

The CDR3 DNA sequence: TGTGCCAGCAGCCAAGATGGCGACAGGGGGAACTATGGCTACACCTTC. This translates into CASSQDGDRGNYGYTF. The genes are TRBV4-2 and TRBJ1-2; TRBD1 agrees at 9 bases. The CDR3 is 16 amino acids. V lost 0 bases to trimming and J lost 2 bases; unmatched junction nucleotides: 4. Germline CDR1 is LGHNA and CDR2 is YNFKEQ.

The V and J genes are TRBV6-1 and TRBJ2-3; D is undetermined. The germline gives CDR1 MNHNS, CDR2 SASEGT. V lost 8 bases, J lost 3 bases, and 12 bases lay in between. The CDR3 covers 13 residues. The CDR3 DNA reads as TGTGCCAGCTCCTATGTCATTACAGATACGCAGTATTTT. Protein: CASSYVITDTQYF.

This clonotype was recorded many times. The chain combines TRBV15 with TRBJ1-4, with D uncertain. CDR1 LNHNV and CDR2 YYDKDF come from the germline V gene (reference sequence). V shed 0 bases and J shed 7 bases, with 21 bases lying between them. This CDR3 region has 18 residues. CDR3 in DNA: TGTGCCACCAGCAGAGATCAGATGTCTTTCCCTCCGGGTGAAAAACTGTTTTTT. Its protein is CATSRDQMSFPPGEKLFF.

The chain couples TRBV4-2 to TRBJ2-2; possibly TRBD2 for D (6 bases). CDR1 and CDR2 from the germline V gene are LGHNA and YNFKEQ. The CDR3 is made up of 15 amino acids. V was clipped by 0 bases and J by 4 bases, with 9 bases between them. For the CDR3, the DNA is TGTGCCAGCAGCCAAGAAGAGGGAGGCACCGGGGAGCTGTTTTTT. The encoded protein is CASSQEEGGTGELFF.

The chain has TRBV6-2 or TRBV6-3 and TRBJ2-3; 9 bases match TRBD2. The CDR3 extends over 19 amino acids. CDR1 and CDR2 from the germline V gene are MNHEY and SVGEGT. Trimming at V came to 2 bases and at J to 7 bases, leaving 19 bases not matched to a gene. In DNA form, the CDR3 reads TGTGCCAGCAGTTACGTCTCCCGCGAGGGGCGGGGGGGCAAGAATACGCAGTATTTT. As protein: CASSYVSREGRGGKNTQYF.

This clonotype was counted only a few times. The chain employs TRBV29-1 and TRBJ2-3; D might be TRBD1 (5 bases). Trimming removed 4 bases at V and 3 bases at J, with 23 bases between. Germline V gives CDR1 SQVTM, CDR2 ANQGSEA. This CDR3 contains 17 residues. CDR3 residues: CSVVAFPSRVRTDTQYF. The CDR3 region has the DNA TGCAGCGTTGTCGCCTTTCCGAGCAGGGTCCGGACAGATACGCAGTATTTT.

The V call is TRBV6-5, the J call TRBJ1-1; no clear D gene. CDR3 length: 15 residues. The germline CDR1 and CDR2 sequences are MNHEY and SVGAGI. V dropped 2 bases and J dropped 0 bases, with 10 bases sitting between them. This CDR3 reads CASSYLRDMNTEAFF. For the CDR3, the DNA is TGTGCCAGCAGTTACCTCCGAGACATGAACACTGAAGCTTTCTTT.

The CDR3 coding sequence is TGTGCCAGCAGCCTCGGGCCCCAATCCTACGAGCAGTACTTC. Amino acid sequence: CASSLGPQSYEQYF. The chain carries TRBV27 and TRBJ2-7; D remains unclear. Germline loops: CDR1 MNHEY, CDR2 SMNVEV (reference sequence). CDR3 length: 14 amino acids. Trimming removed 6 bases from V and 1 base from J, with 13 bases in between.

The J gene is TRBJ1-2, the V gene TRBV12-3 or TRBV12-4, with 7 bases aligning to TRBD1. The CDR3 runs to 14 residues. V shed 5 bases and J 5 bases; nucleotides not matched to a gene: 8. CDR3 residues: CASSTDRVRYGYTF. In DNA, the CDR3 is TGTGCCAGCAGTACAGACAGGGTCAGGTATGGCTACACCTTC.

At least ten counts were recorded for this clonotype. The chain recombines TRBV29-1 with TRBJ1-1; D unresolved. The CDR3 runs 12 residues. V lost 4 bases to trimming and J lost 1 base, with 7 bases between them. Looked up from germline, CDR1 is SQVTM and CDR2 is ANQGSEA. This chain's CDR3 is CSVGRRNTEAFF. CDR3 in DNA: TGCAGCGTTGGACGGAGGAACACTGAAGCTTTCTTT.